The 26 T cell receptor beta chains presented below share a single source sample, sequenced in a study of blood T cell repertoires in COVID-19. Data came from immunoSEQ multiplex PCR; TCRdb stores just in-frame clones and leaves some out. The sample comprises 130,000 to 150,000 clones, more than 65% of which are singletons, and more than 8.5% rests with the top ten. The source material was peripheral blood. All receptors derive from a man in his 60s with active or convalescent COVID-19.

The CDR3 sequence: CASSQATSGNGTDTQYF. The DNA for the CDR3 is TGTGCCAGCAGCCAGGCTACTAGCGGGAATGGCACAGATACGCAGTATTTT. The rearrangement links TRBV3-1 (or the pseudogene TRBV3-2) to TRBJ2-3; TRBD2 matches 10 bases. Looked up from germline, CDR1 is LGHDT and CDR2 is YNNKEL (reference sequence). The CDR3 runs to 17 residues. V was pared by 3 bases and J by 1 base, with 7 bases of the junction left unmatched.

This chain connects TRBV5-8 to TRBJ2-4; the D gene is possibly TRBD2 (5 bases). CDR3 length: 13 residues. Trimming stripped 4 bases from V and 6 bases from J, with 11 bases between. Germline CDR1 reads SGHTS; CDR2 reads YDEGEE. CDR3 sequence (DNA): TGTGCCAGCAGCACCCGAACTAGAAACATTCAGTACTTC. Its protein is CASSTRTRNIQYF.

The chain uses TRBV7-9 and TRBJ2-6; TRBD1 matches at 8 bases. The V gene's germline CDR1 is SEHNR and CDR2 FQNEAQ (reference sequence). The J segment lost 0 bases and the V segment lost 5 bases, leaving 9 bases of the junction unmatched. The CDR3 covers 18 residues. CDR3 protein: CASSPGQGKISGANVLTF. The CDR3 DNA reads as TGTGCCAGCAGCCCCGGACAGGGCAAGATCTCTGGGGCCAACGTCCTGACTTTC.

This chain uses TRBV19 with TRBJ2-1, with D possibly matching TRBD2 (6 bases). This CDR3 is 17 amino acids long. Between the trimmed V and J ends, which lost 6 bases and 4 bases, there was a span of 22 bases. Germline V gene sequence: CDR1 LNHDA, CDR2 SQIVND (reference sequence). The CDR3 DNA sequence: TGTGCCAGTAGGGAGACGGGCGGGACCCTCCAGTACAATGAGCAGTTCTTC. Protein: CASRETGGTLQYNEQFF.

V usage is TRBV29-1 and J usage is TRBJ1-2; a possible D gene is TRBD1 (6 bases). In germline, CDR1 is SQVTM, CDR2 ANQGSEA. V lost 6 bases to trimming and J lost 4 bases, with 24 bases between them. The CDR3 runs to 16 residues. CDR3 sequence reads: CSVADGSETGLYGYTF. CDR3 bases: TGCAGCGTAGCCGATGGATCTGAAACAGGGCTCTATGGCTACACCTTC.

This chain uses TRBV11-3 with TRBJ2-1; 7 positions match TRBD2. Losses at the gene ends were 1 base for V and 0 bases for J; bases not matched to a gene: 3. The CDR3 runs to 16 residues. Germline V gene sequence: CDR1 SGHNT, CDR2 YENEEA. CDR3 coding DNA: TGTGCCAGCAGCTTAGCGGGGGGTAGCTCCTACAATGAGCAGTTCTTC. This encodes CASSLAGGSSYNEQFF.

The genes are TRBV5-4 and TRBJ1-2; D unresolved. Trimming shortened V by 0 bases and J by 3 bases, and 9 bases separated the two germline ends. The germline CDR1 and CDR2 sequences are SGHNT and YYREEE (reference sequence). CDR3 length: 14 residues. The CDR3 sequence: CASSLAYTDYGYTF. The CDR3 DNA sequence: TGTGCCAGCAGCTTGGCCTATACTGACTATGGCTACACCTTC.

The gene calls are TRBV28 and TRBJ2-3, with 10 bases lining up with TRBD1. The V segment lost 5 bases and the J segment 4 bases; nucleotides outside the gene matches: 12. Germline V gene sequence: CDR1 MDHEN, CDR2 SYDVKM. There are 17 residues in the CDR3. The DNA of the CDR3 is TGTGCCAGCAGTACTCCCCGGGACAGGGGAGTTGCAGATACGCAGTATTTT. Translating gives CASSTPRDRGVADTQYF.

The chain links TRBV28 to TRBJ1-6; TRBD1 is a possible D gene (5 bases). The CDR3 loop spans 17 amino acids. Germline CDR1 is MDHEN and CDR2 is SYDVKM. V shed 3 bases and J shed 8 bases, with 20 bases lying between them. CDR3 bases: TGTGCCAGCAGTTTGCTACAGGCGGCGGTTGGGGATTCACCCCTCCACTTT. Translation gives CASSLLQAAVGDSPLHF. The full variable domain, its missing parts supplied by reference TRBV28 and TRBJ1-6, is DVKVTQSSRYLVKRTGEKVFLECVQDMDHENMFWYRQDPGLGLRLIYFSYDVKMKEKGDIPEGYSVSREKKERFSLILESASTNQTSMYLCASSLLQAAVGDSPLHFGNGTRLTVT.

The J gene is TRBJ1-2, the V gene TRBV18, with 8 bases lining up with TRBD1. This CDR3 spans 13 amino acids. With V trimmed by 1 base and J by 8 bases, 3 bases remained unmatched. The germline V gene encodes CDR1 KGHSH and CDR2 LQKENI. CDR3 in DNA: TGTGCCAGCTCACCACGCGGACAGGGCGGCTACACCTTC. It is translated as CASSPRGQGGYTF.

The chain carries TRBV21-1 and TRBJ2-7; TRBD1, as called in the table, went unchecked against the DNA. TRBV21-1 is a pseudogene locus. The CDR3 has 10 residues. The CDR3 DNA follows: TGTGCCAGCAGCAAGGACAGGTCAGACGTC. Translation: CASSKDRSDV.

The chain joins TRBV24-1 to TRBJ2-1; maybe TRBD1 (6 bases). Germline CDR1 KGHDR, CDR2 SFDVKD. Trimming left V 2 bases short and J 6 bases short, with 13 bases between. CDR3 length: 15 amino acids. The CDR3 sequence is CATSDWGLGGNEQFF. CDR3 DNA: TGTGCCACCAGTGATTGGGGCTTAGGGGGCAATGAGCAGTTCTTC.

The chain recombines TRBV7-8 with TRBJ2-2; no clear D gene. Germline CDR1 is SGHVS and CDR2 is FQNEAQ. Trimming took off 2 bases at V and 2 bases at J, with 9 bases between the two ends. CDR3 length equals 15 residues. The CDR3 DNA reads as TGTGCCAGCAGCTTAATTCAGCGAAACACCGGGGAGCTGTTTTTT. Protein sequence: CASSLIQRNTGELFF. Full variable domain (remainder filled in from reference TRBV7-8 and TRBJ2-2): GAGVSQSPRYKVAKRGQDVALRCDPISGHVSLFWYQQALGQGPEFLTYFQNEAQLDKSGLPSDRFFAERPEGSVSTLKIQRTQQEDSAVYLCASSLIQRNTGELFFGEGSRLTVL.

The V call is TRBV9, the J call TRBJ2-1; tentative D call: TRBD2 (5 bases). The CDR3 has 18 amino acids. CDR1 and CDR2 from the germline V gene are SGDLS and YYNGEE. Trimming shortened V by 7 bases and J by 8 bases, and 31 bases separated the two germline ends. CDR3 region: CASHPPSRKRRSRHEQFF. In DNA, the CDR3 is TGTGCCAGCCACCCCCCCAGCCGGAAGCGGCGATCAAGGCATGAGCAGTTCTTC.

The gene calls are TRBV2 and TRBJ1-1; tentative D call: TRBD1 (5 bases). Per the germline V gene, CDR1 is SNHLY and CDR2 is FYNNEI. Trimming took 9 bases from V and 1 from J, leaving 6 bases between them. The CDR3 covers 11 residues. CDR3 in DNA: TGTGCCAGGACAGAGAACACTGAAGCTTTCTTT. This translates into CARTENTEAFF.

The chain uses TRBV5-4 and TRBJ2-5; weak D call: TRBD1 (6 bases). Trimming took off 3 bases at V and 3 bases at J, with 9 bases between the two ends. The V gene's germline CDR1 is SGHNT and CDR2 YYREEE (reference sequence). This CDR3 has 13 amino acids. CDR3 DNA sequence: TGTGCCAGCAGCTCCCGGGACAAAGAGACCCAGTACTTC. Its translation is CASSSRDKETQYF.

The chain combines TRBV6-2 or TRBV6-3 with TRBJ2-6, with TRBD2 matching over 14 bases. The CDR3 covers 18 residues. Germline-derived CDR1 and CDR2 are MNHEY and SVGEGT. V shed 5 bases and J 0 bases; nucleotides not matched to a gene: 3. CDR3 in DNA: TGTGCCAGCAGTACGGGACTAGCGGGGGCCTCTGGGGCCAACGTCCTGACTTTC. It encodes CASSTGLAGASGANVLTF.

The rearrangement joins TRBV12-5 to TRBJ2-7, with a weak D call TRBD1 (6 bases). The CDR3 totals 14 residues. V was shortened by 3 bases and J by 2 bases, with 11 bases between the two germline ends. CDR1 LGHNT and CDR2 FRNRAP come from the germline V gene. In DNA form, the CDR3 reads TGTGCTAGTGGTTTAGAACAGGGACCCTACGAGCAGTACTTC. It is translated as CASGLEQGPYEQYF.

There are a few counts of this clone. This chain connects TRBV5-6 to TRBJ2-1, with D possibly being TRBD1 (5 bases). Germline values: CDR1 SGHDT, CDR2 YYEEEE. The CDR3 covers 14 residues. V dropped 3 bases and J dropped 5 bases, with 12 bases sitting between them. For the CDR3, the DNA is TGTGCCAGCAGCTGGGGCACGGCAGACAATGAGCAGTTCTTC. It is translated as CASSWGTADNEQFF.

V and J are TRBV5-1 and TRBJ1-1; 9 bases fit TRBD1. Germline V lookup: CDR1 SGHRS, CDR2 YFSETQ. The CDR3 runs 17 residues. With 4 bases clipped from V and 0 bases from J, the junction kept 10 bases outside the gene matches. The CDR3 nucleotides are TGCGCCAGCAGCGAAAAGGGACAGGGAAGGGTGAACACTGAAGCTTTCTTT. Amino acid sequence: CASSEKGQGRVNTEAFF.

V usage is TRBV15 and J usage is TRBJ2-7; weak D call: TRBD1 (6 bases). Germline CDR1 is LNHNV and CDR2 is YYDKDF (reference sequence). V was clipped by 5 bases and J by 0 bases, with 14 bases between them. The CDR3 runs to 15 residues. The CDR3 here is CATSGRDTNSYEQYF. In nucleotides, the CDR3 is TGTGCCACCAGCGGCCGGGACACCAACTCCTACGAGCAGTACTTC.

The gene calls are TRBV18 and TRBJ2-3, with no clear D. V dropped 2 bases and J dropped 0 bases, with 12 bases sitting between them. Germline CDR1 and CDR2: KGHSH and LQKENI. The CDR3 has 16 residues. CDR3 coding DNA: TGTGCCAGCTCACCAGCGAAGACTCGGAGCACAGATACGCAGTATTTT. Amino acid sequence: CASSPAKTRSTDTQYF.

This chain connects TRBV7-9 to TRBJ1-2, with D possibly being TRBD1 (6 bases). V was shortened by 2 bases and J by 8 bases, with 24 bases between the two germline ends. This CDR3 has 17 amino acids. Germline loops: CDR1 SEHNR, CDR2 FQNEAQ (reference sequence). CDR3 bases: TGTGCCAGCAGCTTATCACAGGGTTTATACTTACCGACGGGCTACACCTTC. Translating it yields CASSLSQGLYLPTGYTF.

The chain uses TRBV18 and TRBJ2-3; 8 nucleotides match TRBD2. V lost 9 bases to trimming and J lost 5 bases; unmatched junction nucleotides: 10. Germline assignment: CDR1 KGHSH and CDR2 LQKENI. The CDR3 has 14 residues. The CDR3 sequence is CASGSGSLIDTQYF. In nucleotides, the CDR3 is TGTGCCAGTGGAAGCGGGAGTTTAATAGATACGCAGTATTTT. The full variable domain, completed using reference TRBV18 and TRBJ2-3, is NAGVMQNPRHLVRRRGQEARLRCSPMKGHSHVYWYRQLPEEGLKFMVYLQKENIIDESGMPKERFSAEFPKEGPSILRIQQVVRGDSAAYFCASGSGSLIDTQYFGPGTRLTVL.

The DNA for the CDR3 is TGTGCCAGCAGACGCTACAGCAGGGAAGGATCACCCCTCCACTTT. Protein product: CASRRYSREGSPLHF. The J gene is TRBJ1-6, the V gene TRBV6-5, with D tentatively TRBD1 (5 bases). Per the germline V gene, CDR1 is MNHEY and CDR2 is SVGAGI. Trimming left V 6 bases short and J 10 bases short, with 19 bases between. CDR3 length equals 15 residues.

This clone came up once. J is TRBJ1-5 and V is TRBV30; D is unresolved. The ends were cut back, 4 bases at V and 2 bases at J, with 12 bases in the middle. The CDR3 consists of 14 residues. Germline values: CDR1 GTSNPN, CDR2 SVGIG (reference sequence). CDR3 loop: CAWTRPGGNQPQHF. CDR3 DNA: TGTGCCTGGACCCGCCCGGGAGGCAATCAGCCCCAGCATTTT.